Reported below is one TCR beta chain. The protocol was immunoSEQ multiplex PCR, while the TCRdb copy is restricted to in-frame clones and leaves out a portion. Of approximately 80,000 clones in the sample, roughly nine tenths were seen once. The data are from a study of T cell changes during pregnancy in multiple sclerosis. The CDR3 extends over 15 amino acids. V lost 0 bases and J lost 6, with 14 bases in between. From germline, CDR1 is SGHTA and CDR2 FQGNSA. The clonotype originates from a female donor in good health, serving as a control in a pregnancy study. Some clones in this sample may be carry-over from other donors' samples. The sample in question was PBMCs, obtained in the first trimester of pregnancy. The V and J genes are TRBV7-2 and TRBJ1-1; no firm D call. CDR3 loop: CASSLAGPGLSEAFF. Written as DNA, the CDR3 is TGTGCCAGCAGCTTAGCGGGCCCAGGACTGTCTGAAGCTTTCTTT.